Below, one TCR beta chain is given with its context. This clonotype has a handful of counts. The clone's antigen remains unknown. No much larger clone exists at a distance of one base, and base qualities are not known. The library was prepared using RT-PCR. This sample was sequenced with an Illumina HiSeq 2500. TCRdb's own reprocessing of the public reads used fastp at Q25 and MiXCR and kept productive beta chains. Every CDR3 protein is listed once, alongside the most common genes and DNA of its rows. Across this sample there are approximately 700,000 distinct CDR3 sequences, with less than 20% seen only once. In total, the top ten clones hold under 14% of the sample. These data belong to a study of response to subunit inactivated influenza vaccine (dated by TCRdb to the late 2010s). Broadly, across the study: Deep quantitative profiling of the T cell receptor repertoire was used in the study to follow responses to a trivalent subunit inactivated influenza vaccine. Here is what the overall study found, with its caveats: It was suggested by the authors that each seasonal influenza vaccination may recruit only a limited number of new T cells.

At the junction V is shortened by 2 bases and J by 0 bases, with 19 bases in between. From the cysteine through the phenylalanine, the CDR3 covers 18 amino acids. The DNA shown is the 54-base CDR3, in frame from base 1. CDR1 DFQATT and CDR2 SNEGSKA were looked up in the germline V gene (reference sequence). The source of this sequence is a man aged 50 to 60 who received an inactivated influenza vaccine. Donor details come from another sample of the same person, matched by shared clones. Sequencing used PBMCs from blood, obtained 12 days after vaccination. The V and J genes are TRBV20-1 and TRBJ2-2; matching of 5 bases hints at TRBD1 as the D gene. Here is the DNA: TGCAGTGCTAGAAAAGGCCCGGTCAAGGGGTCGAACACCGGGGAGCTGTTTTTT. Its amino acids are CSARKGPVKGSNTGELFF.